Listed here are 18 T cell receptor beta chains from one sample, sequenced in a study of cytomegalovirus exposure and HLA in healthy donors. Use of 60 Vbeta and 13 Jbeta primers characterized the PCR. The protocol was immunoSEQ multiplex PCR, while the TCRdb copy is restricted to in-frame clones and leaves out a portion. This table lists approximately 40,000 clones. Sample: PBMCs. The source is a human donor in good health.

The chain joins TRBV5-5 to TRBJ2-1; 9 bases map to TRBD1. Germline V gives CDR1 SGHKS, CDR2 YYEKEE (reference sequence). V lost 2 bases to trimming and J lost 3 bases; unmatched junction nucleotides: 3. CDR3 size: 15 residues. The CDR3 reads CASSFRDRDYNEQFF. As DNA, the CDR3 is TGTGCCAGCAGCTTCCGGGACAGGGACTACAATGAGCAGTTCTTC.

The chain recombines TRBV10-2 with TRBJ2-2, with TRBD1 matching 11 bases. Trimming at V came to 3 bases and at J to 6 bases, leaving 6 bases not matched to a gene. Germline V CDR1 and CDR2: WSHSY, SAAADI. There are 16 residues in the CDR3. In DNA, the CDR3 is TGCGCCAGCAGTGAAGGACAGGGGGCGAGTCCCGGGGAGCTGTTTTTT. This codes for CASSEGQGASPGELFF.

The chain links TRBV30 to TRBJ1-4; D is unresolved. Germline V gene lookup returns CDR1 GTSNPN and CDR2 SVGIG (reference sequence). Trimming took 4 bases from V and 3 from J, leaving 12 bases between them. The CDR3 runs to 14 residues. The CDR3 bases are TGTGCCTGGAATGGGCCCCGGTCTAATGAAAAACTGTTTTTT. Its translation: CAWNGPRSNEKLFF.

This chain joins TRBV11-2 and TRBJ2-2; TRBD1 is a possible D gene (5 bases). V shed 6 bases and J shed 0 bases, with 14 bases lying between them. Germline V CDR1 and CDR2: SGHAT, FQNNGV. This CDR3 region has 16 residues. DNA for the CDR3: TGTGCCAGCAGTCTAATCAGGACAACGAACACCGGGGAGCTGTTTTTT. Translated, it gives CASSLIRTTNTGELFF.

To note about this clone: A read error is likely, as this CDR3 ends without the conserved phenylalanine or tryptophan. This chain links TRBV19 with TRBJ1-1, with unresolved D. There are 12 residues in the CDR3. Trimming pared 6 bases from V and 1 base from J, leaving 6 bases between. CDR1 and CDR2 (germline): LNHDA, SQIVND (reference sequence). The CDR3 reads CASRAGNTEAFL. CDR3 in DNA: TGTGCCAGTAGGGCGGGGAACACTGAAGCTTTCCTT.

The chain employs TRBV11-1 and TRBJ1-1; TRBD1 might be the D (5 bases). The V and J ends lost 0 bases and 1 base respectively, with 9 bases between them. CDR3 length equals 15 residues. Germline V gives CDR1 SGHAT, CDR2 FQDESV (reference sequence). CDR3 in DNA: TGTGCCAGCAGCTTAGCGTGGACACAGAACACTGAAGCTTTCTTT. This codes for CASSLAWTQNTEAFF.

The chain is built from TRBV18 and TRBJ2-7; D unclear. Trimming took 5 bases from V and 2 from J, leaving 16 bases between them. CDR1 and CDR2 (germline): KGHSH, LQKENI. The CDR3 has 15 residues. The CDR3 sequence is CASSSTSGFAYEQYF. The CDR3, as DNA: TGTGCCAGCTCATCGACCTCAGGTTTTGCCTACGAGCAGTACTTC.

The V and J genes are TRBV4-1 and TRBJ2-7, with D unresolved. The CDR3 covers 14 residues. V gave up 0 bases and J gave up 5 bases, with 11 bases separating them. Germline V lookup: CDR1 MGHRA, CDR2 YSYEKL. CDR3 DNA sequence: TGCGCCAGCAGCCAAGAGGGCAGGTTGGACGAGCAGTACTTC. Protein sequence: CASSQEGRLDEQYF.

This chain links TRBV5-4 with TRBJ1-1, with TRBD1 matching 9 bases. The CDR3 has 17 amino acids. Germline V lookup: CDR1 SGHNT, CDR2 YYREEE (reference sequence). V lost 4 bases, J lost 3 bases, and 13 bases stayed unmatched. The CDR3 nucleotides read TGTGCCAGCAGCCCCAGGACAGGGGTGGGAAGGGACACTGAAGCTTTCTTT. This gives the protein CASSPRTGVGRDTEAFF. The full variable domain, in which reference TRBV5-4 and TRBJ1-1 provide the parts outside the CDR3, is ETGVTQSPTHLIKTRGQQVTLRCSSQSGHNTVSWYQQALGQGPQFIFQYYREEENGRGNFPPRFSGLQFPNYSSELNVNALELDDSALYLCASSPRTGVGRDTEAFFGQGTRLTVV.

The rearrangement uses TRBV19 and TRBJ2-7, with TRBD1 matching over 9 bases. Unmatched junction bases numbered 5, after V lost 6 bases and J lost 2 bases. Per the germline V gene, CDR1 is LNHDA and CDR2 is SQIVND (reference sequence). The CDR3 consists of 14 residues. The CDR3 coding sequence is TGTGCCAGTAGCCCGGGACAGGGCCCCTACGAGCAGTACTTC. The encoded protein is CASSPGQGPYEQYF.

This sequence joins TRBV5-1 and TRBJ1-2, with 8 bases lining up with TRBD1. The germline V gene has CDR1 SGHRS and CDR2 YFSETQ. The CDR3 has 14 amino acids. The J segment lost 4 bases and the V segment lost 3 bases, leaving 5 bases of the junction unmatched. The chain's CDR3 is CASSSNRGGYGYTF. The DNA of the CDR3 is TGCGCCAGCAGCTCAAACAGGGGGGGCTATGGCTACACCTTC.

This clone is labeled medium-sized based on frequency. The chain joins TRBV7-7 to TRBJ2-5, with unresolved D. Between the trimmed V and J ends, which lost 4 bases and 2 bases, there was a span of 14 bases. The CDR3 consists of 15 residues. Germline V CDR1 and CDR2: SSHAT, FNYEAQ (reference sequence). In DNA, the CDR3 is TGTGCCAGCAGCTCCTCATATGGCGGACAAGAGACCCAGTACTTC. Its translation is CASSSSYGGQETQYF.

About this clone: Its ends do not fully match the called genes, so a read error is possible. This chain connects TRBV29-1 to TRBJ2-5; 10 nucleotides line up with TRBD1. Germline assignment: CDR1 SQVTM and CDR2 ANQGSEA. CDR3 length: 18 residues. This CDR3 reads CSVEEDRGNLMGQENQYF. The CDR3 DNA is TGCAGCGTTGAAGAGGACAGGGGGAACCTAATGGGCCAAGAGAACCAGTACTTC.

The chain combines TRBV6-5 with TRBJ2-5; tentatively, D is TRBD1 (5 bases). Germline V CDR1 and CDR2: MNHEY, SVGAGI. Deletions cut 2 bases from V and 1 base from J, with 11 bases between. The CDR3 has 15 residues. The CDR3 nucleotides are TGTGCCAGCAGTTACGGAGACAGCAGCCAAGAGACCCAGTACTTC. Its translation: CASSYGDSSQETQYF.

The genes are TRBV5-4 and TRBJ1-5; 8 nucleotides agree with TRBD1. The CDR3 is 15 residues long. The ends lost 4 bases at V and 4 bases at J; junction bases unmatched: 7. Germline CDR1 SGHNT, CDR2 YYREEE (reference sequence). This CDR3 is CASSKGTGENQPQHF. DNA of the CDR3: TGTGCCAGCAGCAAAGGGACAGGTGAAAATCAGCCCCAGCATTTT.

V is TRBV18 and J is TRBJ1-2; maybe TRBD1 (5 bases). Germline V CDR1 and CDR2: KGHSH, LQKENI. With 6 bases removed from V and 3 bases from J, the gap between germline ends came to 11 bases. CDR3 length equals 13 residues. The CDR3 bases are TGTGCCAGCTCGCTCAGGGCAGACTATGGCTACACCTTC. It translates to CASSLRADYGYTF.

The J gene is TRBJ2-2, the V gene TRBV7-9; D is unresolved. V gave up 5 bases and J gave up 6 bases, with 16 bases separating them. Germline CDR1 reads SEHNR; CDR2 reads FQNEAQ (reference sequence). The CDR3 is 15 amino acids. CDR3 sequence (DNA): TGTGCCAGCAGCCCACTAAGGTCCTCCTCCGGGGAGCTGTTTTTT. Protein sequence: CASSPLRSSSGELFF.

The chain uses TRBV29-1 and TRBJ1-1; D is uncertain. The CDR3 is 14 residues long. CDR1 is SQVTM, CDR2 ANQGSEA, per germline. V lost 7 bases, J lost 1 base, and 16 bases lay in between. The chain's CDR3 is CSEHPSGRNTEAFF. The CDR3 bases are TGCAGCGAACATCCCAGCGGCCGGAACACTGAAGCTTTCTTT.